One sample yielded the 5 T cell receptor beta chains listed below, sequenced in a study of patients and donors after allogeneic stem cell transplantation. MiXCR, run by TCRdb on the RT-PCR reads, gives a single entry per CDR3 protein. The data contain around 90,000 distinct CDR3 sequences, about 44% of them singletons. Sample: blood, either unsorted or a sorted T cell fraction (not recorded which). These receptors all come from a human donor who was either an allogeneic HSCT recipient or a stem cell or donor lymphocyte infusion donor (not recorded which). It is not recorded whose cells these are; they may come from a transplant donor.

The chain links TRBV28 to TRBJ2-5; D gene ambiguous. Germline CDR1 reads MDHEN; CDR2 reads SYDVKM. V was clipped by 6 bases and J by 5 bases, with 16 bases between them. The CDR3 sequence is 14 residues long. CDR3 DNA: TGTGCCAGCAGACGATCCTGGGTTGGGGAGACCCAGTACTTC. It is translated as CASRRSWVGETQYF.

This sequence joins TRBV20-1 and TRBJ1-6, with a weak D call TRBD1 (6 bases). V dropped 6 bases and J dropped 7 bases, with 16 bases sitting between them. Germline V lookup: CDR1 DFQATT, CDR2 SNEGSKA (reference sequence). The CDR3 contains 14 residues. The CDR3 DNA follows: TGCAGTGCAAAGACCGGGACACCAAATTCACCCCTCCACTTT. Encoded protein: CSAKTGTPNSPLHF.

This clonotype was recorded only once. The chain uses TRBV7-9 and TRBJ1-5; D not certain. Trimming shortened V by 7 bases and J by 1 base, and 8 bases separated the two germline ends. The germline V gene has CDR1 SEHNR and CDR2 FQNEAQ (reference sequence). The CDR3 extends over 13 amino acids. CDR3 bases: TGTGCCAGCACGATTGAGAGCAATCAGCCCCAGCATTTT. This sequence encodes CASTIESNQPQHF.

The chain has TRBV4-3 and TRBJ1-1; D is ambiguous. V dropped 4 bases and J dropped 1 base, with 10 bases sitting between them. The CDR3 totals 14 residues. In germline, CDR1 is LGHNA, CDR2 YSLEER. The CDR3 coding sequence is TGCGCCAGCAGCCCCGCCGGGAGGAACACTGAAGCTTTCTTT. Its translation is CASSPAGRNTEAFF.

V is TRBV5-1 and J is TRBJ1-5; D ambiguous. This CDR3 has 14 amino acids. Per the germline V gene, CDR1 is SGHRS and CDR2 is YFSETQ. The germline V and J ends were trimmed by 0 bases and 6 bases, with 10 bases remaining between them. In DNA, the CDR3 is TGCGCCAGCAGCTTGGTCCCAGAGGGTCAGCCCCAGCATTTT. Translating gives CASSLVPEGQPQHF.